A selection of T cell receptor beta chains follows, all from one sample in a study of T cell changes during pregnancy in multiple sclerosis. Libraries were prepared by immunoSEQ multiplex PCR; TCRdb keeps only in-frame clonotypes and omits some of them. The sample lists about 110,000 clones, 85% to 95% occurring once. Material: peripheral blood, obtained after pregnancy. These receptors were collected from a female donor with multiple sclerosis, enrolled in a pregnancy study. CDR3s include the opening cysteine and the closing phenylalanine or tryptophan. The order of the fields is J gene, clone size, D gene, V gene, CDR3 DNA, CDR3 protein. The D gene is left open where the match is weak. Clone size, where shown, is once, few, many, or a class for clones that have expanded.

J: TRBJ2-5
size: NA
D: TRBD1
V: TRBV6-1
DNA: TGTGCCAGCAGTGCGACGCAGGGGGCATGGGAGACCCAGTACTTC
CDR3: CASSATQGAWETQYF

J: TRBJ2-1
size: NA
D: NA
V: TRBV18
DNA: TGTGCCAGCTCACCTGGGGGCCGACGCCATGAGCAGTTCTTC
CDR3: CASSPGGRRHEQFF

J: TRBJ1-1
size: NA
D: NA
V: TRBV11-2
DNA: TGTGCCAGCAGCTTAACCACCGGGTCTAACACTGAAGCTTTCTTT
CDR3: CASSLTTGSNTEAFF

J: TRBJ2-3
size: NA
D: NA
V: TRBV4-1
DNA: TGCGCCAGCAGCCTCCAAGGGACTTTAACCACAGATACGCAGTATTTT
CDR3: CASSLQGTLTTDTQYF

J: TRBJ2-3
size: once
D: NA
V: TRBV5-4
DNA: TGTGCCAGCAGCACACGACACCCAGTCACAGATACGCAGTATTTT
CDR3: CASSTRHPVTDTQYF

J: TRBJ2-2
size: NA
D: NA
V: TRBV11-3
DNA: TGTGCCAGCAGCTTAAGTCGGGGTGCGGGGACCGGGGAGCTGTTTTTT
CDR3: CASSLSRGAGTGELFF

J: TRBJ2-1
size: NA
D: TRBD2
V: TRBV27
DNA: TGTGCCAGCAGTCCCCTTCTCAAAGCGGGGAGCAACAATGAGCAGTTCTTC
CDR3: CASSPLLKAGSNNEQFF

J: TRBJ1-6
size: few
D: NA
V: TRBV5-1
DNA: TGCGCCAGCAGCTTGGACAGCAGCGGGAATTCACCCCTCCACTTT
CDR3: CASSLDSSGNSPLHF

J: TRBJ2-3
size: NA
D: TRBD1
V: TRBV5-4
DNA: TGTGCCAGCAGCTTGGGACAGGGGGACACAGATACGCAGTATTTT
CDR3: CASSLGQGDTDTQYF

J: TRBJ1-1
size: NA
D: TRBD1
V: TRBV14
DNA: TGTGCCAGCAGCCTTCGGACAGGGGCCTTGAACACTGAAGCTTTCTTT
CDR3: CASSLRTGALNTEAFF

J: TRBJ2-1
size: NA
D: TRBD2
V: TRBV5-4
DNA: TGTGCCAGCAGCGCGCGACCCTCAGCGGGAGGCTACAATGAGCAGTTCTTC
CDR3: CASSARPSAGGYNEQFF

J: TRBJ1-1
size: NA
D: NA
V: TRBV27
DNA: TGTGCCAGCAGTTTTTCGACAGGAATGAACACTGAAGCTTTCTTT
CDR3: CASSFSTGMNTEAFF

J: TRBJ1-3
size: once
D: NA
V: TRBV30
DNA: TGTGCCTGGAGTGTATCGAGCCCACCGGGAAACACCATATATTTT
CDR3: CAWSVSSPPGNTIYF

J: TRBJ1-6
size: NA
D: NA
V: TRBV4-1
DNA: TGCGCCAGCAGCCCCCCGGGGAGCTATAATTCACCCCTCCACTTT
CDR3: CASSPPGSYNSPLHF

J: TRBJ1-6
size: NA
D: NA
V: TRBV5-1
DNA: TGCGCCAGCAGCTTGGCCATGAGGCGGTATAATTCACCCCTCCACTTT
CDR3: CASSLAMRRYNSPLHF

J: TRBJ2-7
size: NA
D: NA
V: TRBV28
DNA: TGTGCCAGCAGTCTTGACAGCCTACGCGACGAGCAGTACTTC
CDR3: CASSLDSLRDEQYF

J: TRBJ2-3
size: NA
D: NA
V: TRBV29-1
DNA: TGCAGCGTTGAGCAAGGACAGCTAGCCCCCGATACGCAGTATTTT
CDR3: CSVEQGQLAPDTQYF

J: TRBJ1-3
size: NA
D: NA
V: TRBV7-6
DNA: TGTGCCAGCAGCTTAGGGCGGGCTGGAAACACCATATATTTT
CDR3: CASSLGRAGNTIYF

J: TRBJ2-7
size: NA
D: TRBD2
V: TRBV10-3
DNA: TGTGCCATCAGTGAGGCAAGCGGGAGCTACGAGCAGTACTTC
CDR3: CAISEASGSYEQYF

J: TRBJ1-2
size: NA
D: NA
V: TRBV30
DNA: TGTGCCTCCCCCCAGGGGAACTATGGCTACACCTTC
CDR3: CASPQGNYGYTF

J: TRBJ2-7
size: NA
D: NA
V: TRBV7-8
DNA: TGTGCCAGCAGCTTACGCCGGGTGTGGAACGAGCAGTACTTC
CDR3: CASSLRRVWNEQYF

J: TRBJ1-4
size: NA
D: NA
V: TRBV6-5
DNA: TGTGCCAGCAGTTACTCGCCCGGTAATGAAAAACTGTTTTTT
CDR3: CASSYSPGNEKLFF

J: TRBJ2-5
size: NA
D: NA
V: TRBV10-2
DNA: TGCGCCAGCAGTGCTGAGTACCAAGAGACCCAGTACTTC
CDR3: CASSAEYQETQYF

J: TRBJ2-7
size: NA
D: TRBD1
V: TRBV6-1
DNA: TGTGCCAGCAGTGAAGCCGGGACAGGGGCCTACGAGCAGTACTTC
CDR3: CASSEAGTGAYEQYF

J: TRBJ1-5
size: NA
D: NA
V: TRBV15
DNA: TGTGCCACGATGGGGGGGCGGCAGCCCCAGCATTTT
CDR3: CATMGGRQPQHF

J: TRBJ1-1
size: NA
D: NA
V: TRBV18
DNA: TGTGCCAGCTCAGGAACAGGGTTAGGTGAAGCTTTCTTT
CDR3: CASSGTGLGEAFF

J: TRBJ1-1
size: NA
D: TRBD1
V: TRBV19
DNA: TGTGCCAGTAGTTACCGGGACAGACTGAACACTGAAGCTTTCTTT
CDR3: CASSYRDRLNTEAFF

J: TRBJ2-7
size: NA
D: TRBD1
V: TRBV29-1
DNA: TGCAGCGTTTCCCACTCACCAAACAGACAGGGGGGCGCCTACGAGCAGTACTTC
CDR3: CSVSHSPNRQGGAYEQYF

J: TRBJ2-3
size: NA
D: NA
V: TRBV28
DNA: TGTGCCAGCAGGAAACAGGGACCAGATACGCAGTATTTT
CDR3: CASRKQGPDTQYF